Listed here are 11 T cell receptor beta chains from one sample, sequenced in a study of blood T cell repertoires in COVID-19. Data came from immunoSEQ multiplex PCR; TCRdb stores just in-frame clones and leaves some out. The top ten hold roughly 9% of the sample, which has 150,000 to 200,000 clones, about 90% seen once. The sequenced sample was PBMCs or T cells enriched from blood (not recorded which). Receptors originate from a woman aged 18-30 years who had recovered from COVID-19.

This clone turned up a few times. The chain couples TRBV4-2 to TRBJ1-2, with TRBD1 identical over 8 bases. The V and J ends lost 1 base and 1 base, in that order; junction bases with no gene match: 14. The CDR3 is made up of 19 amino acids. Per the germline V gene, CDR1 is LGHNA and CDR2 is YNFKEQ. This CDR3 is CASSQGSGAGGHYNYGYTF. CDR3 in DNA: TGTGCCAGCAGCCAAGGGAGTGGAGCAGGGGGCCATTATAACTATGGCTACACCTTC.

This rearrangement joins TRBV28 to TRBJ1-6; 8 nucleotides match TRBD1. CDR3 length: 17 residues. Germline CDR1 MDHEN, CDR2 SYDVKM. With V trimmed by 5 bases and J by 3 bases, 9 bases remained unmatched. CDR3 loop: CASSAPDRVLYNSPLHF. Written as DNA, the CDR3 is TGTGCCAGCAGTGCCCCGGACAGGGTCCTCTATAATTCACCCCTCCACTTT.

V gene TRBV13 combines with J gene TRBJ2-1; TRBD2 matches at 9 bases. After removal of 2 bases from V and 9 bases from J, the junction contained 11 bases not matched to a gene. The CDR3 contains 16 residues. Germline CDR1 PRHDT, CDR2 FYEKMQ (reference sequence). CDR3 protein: CASSLFGGRAMSEQFF. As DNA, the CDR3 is TGTGCCAGCAGCTTATTCGGCGGGAGGGCCATGAGTGAGCAGTTCTTC.

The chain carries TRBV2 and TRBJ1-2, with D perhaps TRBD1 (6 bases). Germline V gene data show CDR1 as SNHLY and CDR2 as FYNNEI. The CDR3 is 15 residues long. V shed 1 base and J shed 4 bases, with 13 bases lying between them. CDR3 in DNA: TGTGCCAGCAGTGAAGAAGGGGGTGGGGGCTATGGCTACACCTTC. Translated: CASSEEGGGGYGYTF.

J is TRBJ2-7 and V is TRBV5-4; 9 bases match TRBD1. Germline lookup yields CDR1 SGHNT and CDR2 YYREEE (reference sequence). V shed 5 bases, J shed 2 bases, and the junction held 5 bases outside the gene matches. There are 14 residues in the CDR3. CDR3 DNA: TGTGCCAGCAGTGCGGACAGGGGCACCTACGAGCAGTACTTC. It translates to CASSADRGTYEQYF.

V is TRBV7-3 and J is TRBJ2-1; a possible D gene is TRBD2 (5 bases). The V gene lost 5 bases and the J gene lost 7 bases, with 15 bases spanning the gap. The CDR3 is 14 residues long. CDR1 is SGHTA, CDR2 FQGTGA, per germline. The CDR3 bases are TGTGCCAGCAGCGCCACTGGCGGCGGGAATGAGCAGTTCTTC. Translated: CASSATGGGNEQFF.

The CDR3 DNA reads TGTGCCAGCAGCTTGGAGGGACTAGCGGGTAGGGAGACCCAGTACTTC. It translates to CASSLEGLAGRETQYF. The V call is TRBV5-4, the J call TRBJ2-5, with 12 positions matching TRBD2. The junction had 5 bases not matched to a gene; V was cut back by 0 bases and J by 5 bases. Germline V gene lookup returns CDR1 SGHNT and CDR2 YYREEE (reference sequence). This CDR3 is 16 amino acids long.

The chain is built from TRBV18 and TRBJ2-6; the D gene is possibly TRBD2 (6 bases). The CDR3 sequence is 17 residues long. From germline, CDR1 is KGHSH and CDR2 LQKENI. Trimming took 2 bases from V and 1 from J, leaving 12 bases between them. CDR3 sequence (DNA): TGTGCCAGCTCACCAGTTTGGAGCGGGTCTGGGGCCAACGTCCTGACTTTC. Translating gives CASSPVWSGSGANVLTF.

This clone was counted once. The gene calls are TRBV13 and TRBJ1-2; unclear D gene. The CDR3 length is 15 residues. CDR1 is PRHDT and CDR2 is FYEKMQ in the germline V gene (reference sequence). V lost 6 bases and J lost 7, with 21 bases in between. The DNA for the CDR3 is TGTGCCAGCAGTCTCGGGCTGGAGGTGGTCGGTGGCTACACCTTC. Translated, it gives CASSLGLEVVGGYTF.

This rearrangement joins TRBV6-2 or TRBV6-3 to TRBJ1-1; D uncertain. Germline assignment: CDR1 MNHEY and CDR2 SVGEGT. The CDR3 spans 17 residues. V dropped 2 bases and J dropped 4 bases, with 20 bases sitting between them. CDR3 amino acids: CASSYRRTTWPPTEAFF. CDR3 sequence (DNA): TGTGCCAGCAGTTACAGGAGGACGACATGGCCTCCCACTGAAGCTTTCTTT.

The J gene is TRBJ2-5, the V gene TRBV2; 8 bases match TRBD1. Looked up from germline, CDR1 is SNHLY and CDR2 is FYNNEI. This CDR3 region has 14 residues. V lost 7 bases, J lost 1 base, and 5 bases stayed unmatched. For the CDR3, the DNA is TGTGCCAGCAACCTAGGGACAGGCCAAGAGACCCAGTACTTC. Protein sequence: CASNLGTGQETQYF.